These T cell receptor beta chains were read from a single sample in a study of cytomegalovirus exposure and HLA in healthy donors. Libraries were prepared by immunoSEQ multiplex PCR; TCRdb keeps only in-frame clonotypes and omits some of them. The sample holds around 62,000 clones, 80% to 90% seen once. Input material: PBMCs. The receptors come from a woman younger than 35 in good health and CMV-seronegative. CDR3s leave out the opening cysteine and the closing phenylalanine or tryptophan. The order of the fields is J gene, V gene, CDR3 protein.

TRBJ2-1 TRBV28 ASSEVGDRDEQF
TRBJ1-6 TRBV2 ASIQGAGNSPLH
TRBJ1-1 TRBV5-1 ASSAPGSLDTEAF
TRBJ2-3 TRBV19 ASSISVSTDTQY
TRBJ1-4 TRBV27 ASRRGRDNEKLF
TRBJ1-1 TRBV29-1 SVRRTDYTEAF
TRBJ1-2 TRBV29-1 SGGQGTHYGYT
TRBJ2-5 TRBV4-3 ASSQRARETQY
TRBJ2-7 TRBV7-6 ASSRDRAEQY
TRBJ2-3 TRBV11-2 ASSPGQGVTDTQY
TRBJ1-1 TRBV27 ASSFTAVNTEAF
TRBJ1-1 TRBV6-5 ASRPTGVGTEAF
TRBJ2-3 TRBV6-1 ASILLGGATDTQY
TRBJ1-1 TRBV6-5 ASSYSAGFTEAF
TRBJ2-5 TRBV19 ASSRRKNGQLETQY
TRBJ2-3 TRBV9 ASSVGSGGADTQY
TRBJ2-1 TRBV7-3 ASSLGQGAVNEQF
TRBJ2-7 TRBV29-1 SVVNNDMAPQT
TRBJ2-2 TRBV2 ASQNSRGTGELF
TRBJ1-1 TRBV27 ASSPLDKNTEAF
TRBJ2-6 TRBV9 ASSVGGPGANVLT
TRBJ1-2 TRBV9 ASTEGGAYGYT